These 9 T cell receptor beta chains came from one sample sequenced in a study of T cells in Graves' hyperthyroidism and ophthalmopathy (dated by TCRdb to the late 2010s). Libraries were prepared through multiplex PCR. TCRdb shows the sequencer as Illumina HiSeq 2000. The TCR beta CDR3 regions were amplified from the RNA transcripts. The first round of RT-PCR for the TCR CDR3 was performed with the HTBI primer set and the Qiagen OneStep RT-PCR kit. The raw public data were reprocessed by TCRdb itself: fastp quality trimming at Q25, MiXCR clonotype calling, in-frame beta chains only. Identical CDR3 proteins give one entry, which carries the most common genes and DNA. This sample lists 380,000 or so distinct CDR3 sequences; about 19% were detected once. The ten biggest clones cover 3.7% of the sample. The sample taken for sequencing was blood. These TCRs come from a woman between 18 and 29 years old with Graves' hyperthyroidism.

This clonotype was observed a few times. The V call is TRBV29-1, the J call TRBJ1-5; 9 positions match TRBD1. The germline gives CDR1 SQVTM, CDR2 ANQGSEA. The trim removed 6 bases at V and 1 base at J, leaving 4 bases unmatched. This CDR3 has 14 residues. The CDR3 is CSVATGGSNQPQHF. Written as DNA, the CDR3 is TGCAGCGTCGCGACAGGGGGGAGCAATCAGCCCCAGCATTTT.

This chain connects TRBV7-3 to TRBJ2-2, with TRBD1 matching over 9 bases. In germline, CDR1 is SGHTA, CDR2 FQGTGA. J gave up 3 bases and V 4 bases, and 12 bases lay outside the gene matches. The CDR3 is made up of 18 amino acids. CDR3 in DNA: TGTGCCAGCAGCTCCTCGAGGGACAGGGTAATGGACACCGGGGAGCTGTTTTTT. Protein sequence: CASSSSRDRVMDTGELFF. Full variable domain (outside the CDR3, taken from reference TRBV7-3 and TRBJ2-2): GAGVSQTPSNKVTEKGKYVELRCDPISGHTALYWYRQSLGQGPEFLIYFQGTGAADDSGLPNDRFFAVRPEGSVSTLKIQRTERGDSAVYLCASSSSRDRVMDTGELFFGEGSRLTVL.

CDR3 nucleotide sequence: TGTGCCAGCAGTCCGGGAGCGGGGCGTAGGGAGCAGTACTTC. Amino acids: CASSPGAGRREQYF. This chain links TRBV2 with TRBJ2-7, with 7 bases matching TRBD2. The V segment lost 5 bases and the J segment 7 bases; nucleotides outside the gene matches: 11. Germline CDR1 reads SNHLY; CDR2 reads FYNNEI. CDR3 length: 14 amino acids.

This clonotype was recorded at least ten times. The rearrangement joins TRBV19 to TRBJ1-1, with a tentative D call TRBD1 (5 bases). The V gene lost 0 bases and the J gene lost 4 bases, with 12 bases spanning the gap. Germline V CDR1 and CDR2: LNHDA, SQIVND (reference sequence). There are 15 residues in the CDR3. The CDR3 spells CASSIDPATATEAFF. The CDR3 bases are TGTGCCAGTAGTATAGATCCGGCGACAGCCACTGAAGCTTTCTTT.

Of note for this clonotype: This could be a read error, since a much larger clone is one nucleotide away. This rearrangement joins TRBV6-1 to TRBJ2-7; D remains ambiguous. Germline V gene sequence: CDR1 MNHNS, CDR2 SASEGT. This CDR3 spans 13 amino acids. This CDR3 is CVSESGNSYEQYF. The DNA for the CDR3 is TGTGTCAGCGAGTCCGGCAACTCCTACGAGCAGTACTTC.

This clonotype came up many times. This rearrangement joins TRBV6-1 to TRBJ2-6, with a possible D match to TRBD2 (5 bases). The germline gives CDR1 MNHNS, CDR2 SASEGT. Trimming cost V 8 bases and J 0 bases, with 11 bases left between them. The CDR3 consists of 15 residues. CDR3 DNA sequence: TGTGCCAGCTTTCTCGGAGGCTCTGGGGCCAACGTCCTGACTTTC. The encoded protein is CASFLGGSGANVLTF.

There are many counts of this clonotype. The genes are TRBV2 and TRBJ1-1; a weak D match, TRBD1 (5 bases). CDR3 size: 13 residues. Trimming pared 8 bases from V and 4 bases from J, leaving 14 bases between. CDR1 is SNHLY, CDR2 FYNNEI, per germline. The CDR3 is CASLVGVSTEAFF. CDR3 sequence (DNA): TGTGCCAGCCTGGTAGGGGTGAGCACTGAAGCTTTCTTT.

This clonotype was recorded at least ten times. This chain links TRBV6-2 or TRBV6-3 with TRBJ1-5; D not resolved. This CDR3 region has 16 residues. In germline, CDR1 is MNHEY, CDR2 SVGEGT. Trimming pared 2 bases from V and 0 bases from J, leaving 11 bases between. The CDR3 loop is CASSYAEQYSNQPQHF. DNA of the CDR3: TGTGCCAGCAGTTACGCCGAACAATATAGCAATCAGCCCCAGCATTTT.

The chain links TRBV2 to TRBJ1-1, with 7 bases aligning to TRBD1. Germline CDR1 SNHLY, CDR2 FYNNEI. Germline trimming cut 3 bases from V and 8 bases from J; bases unmatched to any gene: 3. The CDR3 contains 12 residues. CDR3 residues: CASSERQGEAFF. For the CDR3, the DNA is TGTGCCAGCAGTGAGAGACAGGGCGAAGCTTTCTTT.